This T cell receptor (beta chain) derives from a study of blood T cell repertoires in COVID-19 (dated by TCRdb to the early 2020s). Some background on the complete study: Samples covering the acute and convalescent phases of COVID-19 were provided by collaborators in the United States, Italy and Spain. The samples were drawn from the first 160 participants of the ongoing ImmuneRACE study and from about 1,200 subjects provided by 6 global collaborators. The dataset comprised deeply sampled blood TCRbeta repertoires from subjects exposed to, actively infected with, or recovered from COVID-19. The prospective study material was composed of cDNA or gDNA derived from T cells, B-cell-depleted T cells, or PBMCs. Sample metadata almost always included a de-identified subject ID, COVID-19 status, age in years and sex. Where available, HLA class I and class II types were taken from metadata supplied by the sample provider and were not determined by assay-based typing. The repertoires were released in a freely available public database intended as a resource for research on the immune response to SARS-CoV-2. Here is what the overall study found, with its caveats: Clinical and demographic metadata were provided uncurated, with the amount varying by source and participant.

Details on this clone: There is no known antigen for this receptor. No base qualities exist here, and no much larger clone lies one base off it. Other nucleotide sequences from this sample produce the same CDR3.

In the prospective study, participants were 18 to 89 years old, resided in 20 to 30 geographic areas of the United States, and were enrolled through a virtual design. To assign participants to cohorts, the prospective study relied on clinical history that participants themselves reported in a screening survey and a study questionnaire. Each participant in the prospective study had whole blood, serum and a nasopharyngeal or oropharyngeal swab collected by mobile phlebotomists. Prospective study participants could optionally give additional blood draws and questionnaires over a roughly 2-month period. Before DNA extraction, blood samples from the prospective study were shipped at room temperature or frozen. The immunoSEQ Assay, a bias-controlled multiplex PCR, was used to amplify TCRbeta CDR3 regions from genomic DNA. The study's processing was this. The number of nucleated cells in each sample was estimated by amplification of reference gene primers within the assay. To quantify the absolute abundance of each unique TCRbeta CDR3 rearrangement, sequence reads were collapsed and filtered. For each sample, productive Simpson clonality was calculated as the square root of Simpson's diversity index over productive rearrangements. Entries here come from immuneACCESS through TCRdb and include only in-frame sequences with V and J called. Some clones fail to appear in such tables; in the studies checked, an unresolved V gene covers under half of the shortfall, and the cause of the remainder is unknown. V and J calls and clone size are those listed in that table; D and trimming were worked out from the DNA. The sample data list about 220,000 clones, and around 89% of these were observed just once. 2.5% of the sample comes from the top ten.

The CDR3 runs 13 amino acids, cysteine and phenylalanine included. The sequence is cut down to CDR3 DNA, 39 bases in frame from base 1. V is shortened by 0 bases, J by 5 bases, and the region joining them spans 8 bases. CDR1 and CDR2, per the germline V gene, are SGDLS and YYNGEE. The TCR sequence derives from a woman aged 40 to 49 with acute COVID-19. This chain joins TRBV9 to TRBJ1-2, with the identity of the D gene unclear. The sequencing sample was made of PBMCs or T cells enriched from blood (not recorded which). The CDR3 region has the sequence CASSVGRGYGYTF. Here is the DNA: TGTGCCAGCAGCGTAGGCAGAGGATATGGCTACACCTTC.